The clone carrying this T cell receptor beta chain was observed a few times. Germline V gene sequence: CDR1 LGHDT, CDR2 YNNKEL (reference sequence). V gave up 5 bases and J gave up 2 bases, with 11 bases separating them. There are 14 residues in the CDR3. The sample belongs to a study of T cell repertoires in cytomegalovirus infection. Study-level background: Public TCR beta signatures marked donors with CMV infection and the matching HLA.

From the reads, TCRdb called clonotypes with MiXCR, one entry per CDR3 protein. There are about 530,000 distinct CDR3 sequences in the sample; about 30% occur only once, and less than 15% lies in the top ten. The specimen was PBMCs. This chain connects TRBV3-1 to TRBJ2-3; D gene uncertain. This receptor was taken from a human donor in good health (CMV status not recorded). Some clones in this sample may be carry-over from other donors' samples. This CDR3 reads CASSLSQYTDTQYF. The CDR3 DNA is TGTGCCAGCAGCTTATCCCAGTACACAGATACGCAGTATTTT.